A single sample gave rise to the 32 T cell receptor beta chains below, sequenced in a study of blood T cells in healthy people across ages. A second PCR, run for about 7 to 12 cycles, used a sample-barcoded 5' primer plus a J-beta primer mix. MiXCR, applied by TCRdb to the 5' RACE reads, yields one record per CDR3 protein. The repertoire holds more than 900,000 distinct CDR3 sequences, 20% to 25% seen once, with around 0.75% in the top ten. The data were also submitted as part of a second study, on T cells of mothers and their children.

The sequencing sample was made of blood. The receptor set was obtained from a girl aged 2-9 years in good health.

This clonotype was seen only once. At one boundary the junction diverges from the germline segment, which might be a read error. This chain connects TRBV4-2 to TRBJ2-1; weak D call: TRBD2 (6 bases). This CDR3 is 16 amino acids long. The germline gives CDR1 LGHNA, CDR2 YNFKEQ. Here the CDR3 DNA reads TGTGCCAGCAGCCAGAAGGGGAGGCCTACTTACAATGAGCAGATCTTC. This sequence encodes CASSQKGRPTYNEQIF.

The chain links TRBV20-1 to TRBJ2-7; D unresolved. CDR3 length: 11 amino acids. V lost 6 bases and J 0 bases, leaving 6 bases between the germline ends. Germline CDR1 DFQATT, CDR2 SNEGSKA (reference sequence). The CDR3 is CSAAVSYEQYF. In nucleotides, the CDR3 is TGCAGTGCCGCTGTCTCCTACGAGCAGTACTTC.

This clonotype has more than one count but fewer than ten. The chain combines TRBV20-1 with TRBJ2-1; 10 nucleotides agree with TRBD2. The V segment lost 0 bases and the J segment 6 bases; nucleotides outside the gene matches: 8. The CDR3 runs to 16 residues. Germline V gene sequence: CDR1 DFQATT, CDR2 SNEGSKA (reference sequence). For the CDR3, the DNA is TGCAGTGCTAGAGAGGAGGGAACTAGCGGGGTCAATGAGCAGTTCTTC. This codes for CSAREEGTSGVNEQFF.

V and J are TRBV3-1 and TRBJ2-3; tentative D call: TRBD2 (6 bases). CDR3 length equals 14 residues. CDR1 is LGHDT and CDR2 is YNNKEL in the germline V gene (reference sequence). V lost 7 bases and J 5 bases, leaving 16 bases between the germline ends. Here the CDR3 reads CASTLRSGEDTQYF. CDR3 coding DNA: TGTGCCAGCACCCTAAGATCGGGGGAAGATACGCAGTATTTT.

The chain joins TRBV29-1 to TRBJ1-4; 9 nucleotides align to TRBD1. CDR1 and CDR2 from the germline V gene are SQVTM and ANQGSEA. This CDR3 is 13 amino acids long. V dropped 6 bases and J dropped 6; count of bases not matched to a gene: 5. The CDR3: CSVSRDRDEKLFF. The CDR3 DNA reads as TGCAGCGTGAGCCGGGACAGGGATGAAAAACTGTTTTTT.

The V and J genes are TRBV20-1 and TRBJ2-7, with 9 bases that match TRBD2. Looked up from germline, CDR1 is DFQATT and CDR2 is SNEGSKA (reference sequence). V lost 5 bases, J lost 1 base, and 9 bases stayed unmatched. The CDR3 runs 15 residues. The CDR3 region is CSAYSSSGRSYEQYF. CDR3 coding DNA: TGCAGTGCTTACTCCTCCAGCGGGAGGTCCTACGAGCAGTACTTC.

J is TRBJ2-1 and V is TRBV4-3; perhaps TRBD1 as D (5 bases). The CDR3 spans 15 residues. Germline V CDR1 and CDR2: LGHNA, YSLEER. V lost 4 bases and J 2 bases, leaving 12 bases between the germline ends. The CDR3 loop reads CASSLSRVPYNEQFF. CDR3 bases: TGCGCCAGCAGCCTCTCCAGGGTCCCCTACAATGAGCAGTTCTTC.

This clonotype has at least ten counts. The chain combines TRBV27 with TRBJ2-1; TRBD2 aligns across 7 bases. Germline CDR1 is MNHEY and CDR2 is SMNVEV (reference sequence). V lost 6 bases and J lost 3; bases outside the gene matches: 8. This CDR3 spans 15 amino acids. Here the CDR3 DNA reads TGTGCCAGCAGCCTTTCTAGCGGCAACTACAATGAGCAGTTCTTC. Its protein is CASSLSSGNYNEQFF.

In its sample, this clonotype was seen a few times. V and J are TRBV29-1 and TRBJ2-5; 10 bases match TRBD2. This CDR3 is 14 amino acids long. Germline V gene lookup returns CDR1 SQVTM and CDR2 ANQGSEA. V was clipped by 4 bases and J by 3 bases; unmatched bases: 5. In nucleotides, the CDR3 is TGCAGCGTTGGGCTAGGACTAGCGGAAGAGACCCAGTACTTC. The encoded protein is CSVGLGLAEETQYF.

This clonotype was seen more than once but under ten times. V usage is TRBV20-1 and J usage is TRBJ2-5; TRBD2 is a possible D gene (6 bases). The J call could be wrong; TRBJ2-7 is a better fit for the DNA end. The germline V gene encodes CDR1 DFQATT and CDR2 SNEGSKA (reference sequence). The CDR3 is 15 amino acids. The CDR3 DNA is TGCAGTGCTCTTGGCCGTGCGGGGAGTGGGAACGAGCAGTACTTC. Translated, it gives CSALGRAGSGNEQYF.

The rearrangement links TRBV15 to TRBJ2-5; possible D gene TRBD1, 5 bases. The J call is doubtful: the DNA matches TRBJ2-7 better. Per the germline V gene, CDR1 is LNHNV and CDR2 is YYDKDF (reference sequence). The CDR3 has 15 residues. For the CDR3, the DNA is TGTGCCACCAGCAGAGATCAGGGCCGGACCTACGAGCAGTACTTC. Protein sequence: CATSRDQGRTYEQYF.

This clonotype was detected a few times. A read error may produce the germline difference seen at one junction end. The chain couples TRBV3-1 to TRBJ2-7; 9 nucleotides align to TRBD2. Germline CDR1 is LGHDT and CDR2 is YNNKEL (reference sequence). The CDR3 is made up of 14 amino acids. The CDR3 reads CASSQAGGPYEQYF. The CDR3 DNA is TGTGCCAGCAGTCAAGCGGGAGGACCCTACGAGCAGTACTTC.

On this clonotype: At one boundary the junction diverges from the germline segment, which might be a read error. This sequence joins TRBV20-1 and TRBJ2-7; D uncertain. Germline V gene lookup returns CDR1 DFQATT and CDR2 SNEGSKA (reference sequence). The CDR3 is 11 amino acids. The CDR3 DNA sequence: TGCAGTGCTAGACTTACGGGCGAGCGGTACTTC. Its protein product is CSARLTGERYF.

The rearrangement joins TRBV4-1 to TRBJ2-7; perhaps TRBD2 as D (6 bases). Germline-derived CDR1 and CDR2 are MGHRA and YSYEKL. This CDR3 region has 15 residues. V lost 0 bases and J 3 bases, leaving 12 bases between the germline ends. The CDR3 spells CASSQDLAEGYEQYF. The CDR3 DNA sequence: TGCGCCAGCAGCCAAGATCTTGCGGAGGGCTACGAGCAGTACTTC.

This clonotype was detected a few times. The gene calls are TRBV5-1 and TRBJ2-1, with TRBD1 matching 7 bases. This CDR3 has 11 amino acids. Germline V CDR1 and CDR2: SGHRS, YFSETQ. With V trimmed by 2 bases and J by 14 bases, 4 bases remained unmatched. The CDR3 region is CASSLQGLEFF. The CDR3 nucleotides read TGCGCCAGCAGCTTACAGGGGCTGGAGTTCTTC.

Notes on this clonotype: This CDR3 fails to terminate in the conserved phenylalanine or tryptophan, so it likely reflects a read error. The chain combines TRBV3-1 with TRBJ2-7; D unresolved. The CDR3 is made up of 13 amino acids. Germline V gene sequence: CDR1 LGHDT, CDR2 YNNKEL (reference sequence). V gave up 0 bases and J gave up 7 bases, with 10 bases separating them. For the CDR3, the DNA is TGTGCCAGCAGCCAAGATGTTCGGCGGGAGCAGTACCTC. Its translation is CASSQDVRREQYL.

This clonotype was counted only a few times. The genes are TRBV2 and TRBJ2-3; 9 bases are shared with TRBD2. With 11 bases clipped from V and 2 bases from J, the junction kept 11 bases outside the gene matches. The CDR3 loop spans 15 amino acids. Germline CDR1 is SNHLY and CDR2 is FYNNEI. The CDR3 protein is CAGETSGDNTDTQYF. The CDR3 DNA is TGTGCCGGCGAGACTAGCGGAGATAACACAGATACGCAGTATTTT.

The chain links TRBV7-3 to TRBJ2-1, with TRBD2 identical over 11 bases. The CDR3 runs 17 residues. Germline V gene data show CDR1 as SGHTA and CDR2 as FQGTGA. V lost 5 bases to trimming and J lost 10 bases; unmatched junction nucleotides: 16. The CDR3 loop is CASSVSPTSGVFDEQFF. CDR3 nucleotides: TGTGCCAGCAGCGTCTCACCGACTAGCGGGGTTTTCGACGAGCAGTTCTTC.

CDR3 DNA sequence: TGCAGTGCTAGAGTCGGGGGAATAGAGACCCAGTACTTC. Translated, it gives CSARVGGIETQYF. V gene TRBV20-1 combines with J gene TRBJ2-5; maybe TRBD2 (6 bases). Germline CDR1 and CDR2: DFQATT and SNEGSKA (reference sequence). The CDR3 totals 13 residues. V was shortened by 1 base and J by 4 bases, with 10 bases between the two germline ends.

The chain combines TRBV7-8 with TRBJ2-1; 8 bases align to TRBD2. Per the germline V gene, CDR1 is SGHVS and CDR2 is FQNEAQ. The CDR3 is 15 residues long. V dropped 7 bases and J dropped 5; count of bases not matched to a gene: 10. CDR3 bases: TGTGCCAGCACCTCTCTAGCGGGCCTAAACAATGAGCAGTTCTTC. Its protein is CASTSLAGLNNEQFF. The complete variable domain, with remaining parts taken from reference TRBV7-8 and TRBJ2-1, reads GAGVSQSPRYKVAKRGQDVALRCDPISGHVSLFWYQQALGQGPEFLTYFQNEAQLDKSGLPSDRFFAERPEGSVSTLKIQRTQQEDSAVYLCASTSLAGLNNEQFFGPGTRLTVL.

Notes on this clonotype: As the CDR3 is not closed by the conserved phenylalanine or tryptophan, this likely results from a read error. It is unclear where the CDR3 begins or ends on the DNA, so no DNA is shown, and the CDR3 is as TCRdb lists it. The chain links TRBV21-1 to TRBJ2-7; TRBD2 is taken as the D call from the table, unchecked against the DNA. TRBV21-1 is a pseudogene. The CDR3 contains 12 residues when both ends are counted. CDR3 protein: CASSKEEGEVFI.

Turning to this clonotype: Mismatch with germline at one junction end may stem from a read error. CDR3 in amino acids: CAISESPGQNTEALF. CDR3 DNA: TGTGCCATCAGTGAGTCCCCAGGACAGAACACTGAAGCTCTCTTT. The gene calls are TRBV10-3 and TRBJ1-1, with D perhaps matching TRBD1 (6 bases). The CDR3 spans 15 residues. The germline V gene has CDR1 ENHRY and CDR2 SYGVKD.

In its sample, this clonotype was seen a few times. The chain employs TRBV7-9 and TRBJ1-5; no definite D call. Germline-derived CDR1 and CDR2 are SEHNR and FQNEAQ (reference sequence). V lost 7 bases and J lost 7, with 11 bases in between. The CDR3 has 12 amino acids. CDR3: CASNDLGQPQHF. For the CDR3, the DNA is TGTGCCAGCAACGACCTGGGACAGCCCCAGCATTTT.

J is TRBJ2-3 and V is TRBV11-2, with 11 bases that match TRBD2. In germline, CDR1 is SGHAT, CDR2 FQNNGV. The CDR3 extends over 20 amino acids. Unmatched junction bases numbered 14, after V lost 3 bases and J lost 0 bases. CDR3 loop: CASSLLSSGRPRGSTDTQYF. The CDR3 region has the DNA TGTGCCAGCAGCTTGTTGTCTAGCGGGAGGCCTCGGGGTAGCACAGATACGCAGTATTTT.

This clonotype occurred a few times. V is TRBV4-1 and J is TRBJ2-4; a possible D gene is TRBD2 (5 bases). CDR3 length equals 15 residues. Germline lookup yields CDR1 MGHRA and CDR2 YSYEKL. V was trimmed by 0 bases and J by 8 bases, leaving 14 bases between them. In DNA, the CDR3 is TGCGCCAGCAGCCAAGACCCGATACCGGAGGACATTCAGTACTTC. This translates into CASSQDPIPEDIQYF.

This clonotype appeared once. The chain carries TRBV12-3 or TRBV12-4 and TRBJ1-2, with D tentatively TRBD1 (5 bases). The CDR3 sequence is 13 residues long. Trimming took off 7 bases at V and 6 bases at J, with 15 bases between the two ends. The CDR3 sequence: CASKKRDLNGYTF. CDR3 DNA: TGTGCCAGCAAAAAACGGGACTTGAATGGCTACACCTTC.

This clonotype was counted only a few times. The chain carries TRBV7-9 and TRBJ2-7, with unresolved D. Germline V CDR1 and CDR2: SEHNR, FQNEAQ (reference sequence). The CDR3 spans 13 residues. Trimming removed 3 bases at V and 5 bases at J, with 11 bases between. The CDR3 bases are TGTGCCAGCAGCTTCCCCCTTACGGACGAGCAGTACTTC. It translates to CASSFPLTDEQYF.

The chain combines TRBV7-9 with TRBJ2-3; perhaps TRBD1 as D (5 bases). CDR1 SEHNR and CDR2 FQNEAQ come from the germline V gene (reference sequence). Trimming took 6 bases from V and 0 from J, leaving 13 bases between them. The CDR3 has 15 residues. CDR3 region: CASRTPGLSTDTQYF. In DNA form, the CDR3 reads TGTGCCAGCAGGACTCCAGGGCTTAGCACAGATACGCAGTATTTT.

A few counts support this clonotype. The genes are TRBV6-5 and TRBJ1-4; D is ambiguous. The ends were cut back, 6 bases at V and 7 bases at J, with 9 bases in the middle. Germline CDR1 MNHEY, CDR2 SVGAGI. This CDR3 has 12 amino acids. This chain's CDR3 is CASSVLGEKLFF. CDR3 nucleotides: TGTGCCAGCAGCGTACTAGGTGAAAAACTGTTTTTT.

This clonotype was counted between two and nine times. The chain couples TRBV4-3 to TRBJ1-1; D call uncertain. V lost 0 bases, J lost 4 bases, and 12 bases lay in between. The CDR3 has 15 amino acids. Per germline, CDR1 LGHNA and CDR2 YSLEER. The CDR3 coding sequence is TGCGCCAGCAGCCAAGAACTGCGGCGGTCCACTGAAGCTTTCTTT. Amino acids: CASSQELRRSTEAFF.

For the CDR3, the DNA is TGTGCCAGCAGTTTATATTCGGGGCTTGGCTACACCTTC. This gives the protein CASSLYSGLGYTF. The genes are TRBV27 and TRBJ1-2, with TRBD1 as a possible D gene (5 bases). Trimming cost V 1 base and J 7 bases, with 10 bases left between them. From germline, CDR1 is MNHEY and CDR2 SMNVEV (reference sequence). This CDR3 has 13 amino acids.

CDR3 sequence: CASSPVGLNYGYTF. The DNA for the CDR3 is TGTGCCAGCAGCCCGGTCGGGTTGAACTATGGCTACACCTTC. The genes are TRBV7-6 and TRBJ1-2; D remains unclear. Germline V gene lookup returns CDR1 SGHVS and CDR2 FNYEAQ. Trimming cost V 5 bases and J 2 bases, with 12 bases left between them. The CDR3 consists of 14 residues.